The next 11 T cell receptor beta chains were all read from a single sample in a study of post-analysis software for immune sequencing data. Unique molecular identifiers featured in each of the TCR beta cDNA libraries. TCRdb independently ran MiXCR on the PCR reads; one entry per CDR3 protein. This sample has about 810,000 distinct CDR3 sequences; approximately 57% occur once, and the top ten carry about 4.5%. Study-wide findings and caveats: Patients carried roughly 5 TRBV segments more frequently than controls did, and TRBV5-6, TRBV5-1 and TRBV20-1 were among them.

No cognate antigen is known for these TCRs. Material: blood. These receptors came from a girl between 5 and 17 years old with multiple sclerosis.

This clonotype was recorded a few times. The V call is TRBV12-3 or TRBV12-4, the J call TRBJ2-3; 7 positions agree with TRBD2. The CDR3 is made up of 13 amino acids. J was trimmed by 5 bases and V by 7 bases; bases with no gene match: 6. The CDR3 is CASTWGGVDTQYF. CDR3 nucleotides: TGTGCCAGCACCTGGGGGGGAGTAGATACGCAGTATTTT.

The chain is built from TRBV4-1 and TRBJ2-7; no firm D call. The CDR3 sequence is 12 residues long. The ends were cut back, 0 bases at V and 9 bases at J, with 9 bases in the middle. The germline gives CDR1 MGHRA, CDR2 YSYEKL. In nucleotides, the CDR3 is TGCGCCAGCAGCCAAGATGGCGGCGGGCAGTACTTC. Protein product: CASSQDGGGQYF.

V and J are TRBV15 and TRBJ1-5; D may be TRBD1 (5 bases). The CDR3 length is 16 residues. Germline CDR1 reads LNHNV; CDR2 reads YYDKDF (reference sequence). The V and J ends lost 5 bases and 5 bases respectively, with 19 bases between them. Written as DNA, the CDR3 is TGTGCCACCAGCGCAAGGTTACAGGCATCCGATCAGCCCCAGCATTTT. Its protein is CATSARLQASDQPQHF.

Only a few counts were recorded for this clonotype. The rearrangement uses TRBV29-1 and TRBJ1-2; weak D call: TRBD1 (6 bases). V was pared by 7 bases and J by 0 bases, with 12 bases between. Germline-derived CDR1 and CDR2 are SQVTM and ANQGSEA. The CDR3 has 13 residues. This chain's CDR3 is CSGGDNANYGYTF. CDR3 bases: TGCAGCGGGGGGGACAACGCTAACTATGGCTACACCTTC.

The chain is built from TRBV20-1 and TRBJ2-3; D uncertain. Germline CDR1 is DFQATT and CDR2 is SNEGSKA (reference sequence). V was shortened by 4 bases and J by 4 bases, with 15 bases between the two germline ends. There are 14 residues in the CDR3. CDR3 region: CSANPPRNPDTQYF. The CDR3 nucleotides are TGCAGTGCTAACCCCCCGCGGAATCCAGATACGCAGTATTTT.

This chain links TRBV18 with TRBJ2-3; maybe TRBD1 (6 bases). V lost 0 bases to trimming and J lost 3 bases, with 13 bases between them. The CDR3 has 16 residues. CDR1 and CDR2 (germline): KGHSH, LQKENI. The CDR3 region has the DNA TGTGCCAGCTCACCACCGTATGGGACAATAACAGATACGCAGTATTTT. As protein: CASSPPYGTITDTQYF.

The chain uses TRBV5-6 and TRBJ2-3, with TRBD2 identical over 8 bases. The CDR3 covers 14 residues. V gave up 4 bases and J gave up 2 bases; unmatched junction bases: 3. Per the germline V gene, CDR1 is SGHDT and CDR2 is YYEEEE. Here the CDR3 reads CASSDSGTTDTQYF. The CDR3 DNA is TGTGCCAGCAGCGATAGCGGGACCACAGATACGCAGTATTTT.

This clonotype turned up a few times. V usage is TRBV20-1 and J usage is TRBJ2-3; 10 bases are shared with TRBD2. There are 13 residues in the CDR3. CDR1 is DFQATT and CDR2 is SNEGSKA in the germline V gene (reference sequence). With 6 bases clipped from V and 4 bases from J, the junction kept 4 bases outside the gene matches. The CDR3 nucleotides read TGCAGTGCCTTAGCGGGAGGCGCAGATACGCAGTATTTT. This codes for CSALAGGADTQYF.

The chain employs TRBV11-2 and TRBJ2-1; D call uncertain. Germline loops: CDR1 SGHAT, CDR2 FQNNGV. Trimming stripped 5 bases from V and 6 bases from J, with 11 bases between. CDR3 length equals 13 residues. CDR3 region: CASSPYTLNEQFF. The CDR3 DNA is TGTGCCAGCAGCCCATACACCCTCAATGAGCAGTTCTTC.

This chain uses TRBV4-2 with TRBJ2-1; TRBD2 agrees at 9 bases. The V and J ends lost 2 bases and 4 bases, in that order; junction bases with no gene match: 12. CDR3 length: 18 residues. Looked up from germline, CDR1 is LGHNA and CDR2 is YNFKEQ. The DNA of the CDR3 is TGTGCCAGCAGCCAAAACTTTAGGGCTAGCGGGAAATACAATGAGCAGTTCTTC. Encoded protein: CASSQNFRASGKYNEQFF.

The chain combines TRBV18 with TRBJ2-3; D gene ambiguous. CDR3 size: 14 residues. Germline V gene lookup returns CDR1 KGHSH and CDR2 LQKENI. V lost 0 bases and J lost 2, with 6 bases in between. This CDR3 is CASSPPPFTDTQYF. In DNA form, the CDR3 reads TGTGCCAGCTCACCACCACCATTCACAGATACGCAGTATTTT.